Included here is one T cell receptor beta chain sequence, with context. Its specificity is unknown. This sample was included in a study of CD8 T cells in ankylosing spondylitis. Study-wide points: In ankylosing spondylitis patients, matched synovial fluid reportedly showed significant enrichment of disease-linked clones. Characteristic of ankylosing spondylitis blood, it appeared, was a TCR beta motif comprising eight highly homologous variants. CD8+ cells made up the disease-linked clones, which were relatively rare in peripheral blood.

The ends were cut back, 3 bases at V and 3 bases at J, with 11 bases in the middle. The CDR3 spans 14 residues. Germline lookup yields CDR1 MGHRA and CDR2 YSYEKL. TCRdb re-derived calls from the 5' RACE reads in MiXCR, one entry per CDR3 protein. This sample has about 340,000 distinct CDR3 sequences, with 20% found just once. The clonotype comes from a male donor with ankylosing spondylitis or in good health (not recorded which). Material: blood, either unsorted or a sorted T cell fraction (not recorded which). The rearrangement joins TRBV4-1 to TRBJ1-1; D is undetermined. DNA for the CDR3: TGCGCCAGCAGCCACCAGAGTCAGGACACTGAAGCTTTCTTT. Its protein is CASSHQSQDTEAFF.